This T cell receptor beta chain was obtained from a study of identical twins. Broader study findings: The study found excess low generation probability among twin-shared out-of-frame alpha sequences.

This clonotype was detected a few times. What it binds is not known. TCRdb reprocessed the 5' RACE reads via MiXCR and lists one record per CDR3 protein. The table has roughly 690,000 distinct CDR3 sequences, 21% seen once. The V end lost 0 bases, the J end lost 3 bases, and 21 bases lay between the germline ends. CDR3 size: 17 residues. Germline V lookup: CDR1 DFQATT, CDR2 SNEGSKA (reference sequence). The sample also formed part of further work on T cells expressing NK-cell markers. Turning to that study: What remained unclear was the HCMV specificity of expanded NKG2C+ T cell clones.

The sequencing input was PBMCs. The chain uses TRBV20-1 and TRBJ2-7, with D uncertain. The source is a young woman in good health. CDR3 sequence (DNA): TGCAGTGCTAGAGATAAAACGGAAGCTACGCTCGGCTACGAGCAGTACTTC. This encodes CSARDKTEATLGYEQYF.